The next 25 T cell receptor beta chains were all read from a single sample in a study of blood T cell repertoires in COVID-19. Profiling relied on immunoSEQ multiplex PCR, and the TCRdb table lists in-frame clones only, not all of them. The repertoire includes 190,000 or so clones, roughly 80% of them detected once, and about 12% sits in the top ten. The specimen was PBMCs or T cells enriched from blood (not recorded which). The receptors were gathered from a man aged 40-49 years who had recovered from COVID-19.

The CDR3 is CASSPPGTQIASTQYF. CDR3 bases: TGTGCCAGCAGCCCCCCCGGGACACAAATTGCGAGTACGCAGTATTTT. This sequence joins TRBV7-2 and TRBJ2-3; tentative D call: TRBD1 (6 bases). The CDR3 is 16 residues long. V was trimmed by 5 bases and J by 8 bases, leaving 23 bases between them. Germline loops: CDR1 SGHTA, CDR2 FQGNSA. Full variable domain (remainder filled in from reference TRBV7-2 and TRBJ2-3): GAGVSQSPSNKVTEKGKDVELRCDPISGHTALYWYRQSLGQGLEFLIYFQGNSAPDKSGLPSDRFSAERTGGSVSTLTIQRTQQEDSAVYLCASSPPGTQIASTQYFGPGTRLTVL.

The rearrangement links TRBV3-1 (or the pseudogene TRBV3-2) to TRBJ2-1, with 14 bases lining up with TRBD2. The CDR3 extends over 18 amino acids. Germline loops: CDR1 LGHDT, CDR2 YNNKEL (reference sequence). With 2 bases clipped from V and 7 bases from J, the junction kept 10 bases outside the gene matches. The chain's CDR3 is CASSQKGTGLAGENEQFF. The CDR3 DNA follows: TGTGCCAGCAGCCAAAAGGGTACGGGACTAGCGGGAGAGAATGAGCAGTTCTTC.

The rearrangement links TRBV5-4 to TRBJ2-7, with a possible D match to TRBD1 (5 bases). The CDR3 is made up of 14 amino acids. The V gene lost 0 bases and the J gene lost 6 bases, with 13 bases spanning the gap. Germline-derived CDR1 and CDR2 are SGHNT and YYREEE (reference sequence). CDR3 loop: CASSLGQERGEQYF. As DNA, the CDR3 is TGTGCCAGCAGCTTGGGCCAGGAAAGGGGCGAGCAGTACTTC.

This chain's CDR3 is CASSLGTGTSTEAFF. For the CDR3, the DNA is TGTGCCAGCAGCTTAGGTACGGGAACGAGCACTGAAGCTTTCTTT. The chain couples TRBV7-2 to TRBJ1-1; no clear D. From germline, CDR1 is SGHTA and CDR2 FQGNSA. The CDR3 covers 15 residues. Trimming left V 1 base short and J 4 bases short, with 13 bases between.

The chain recombines TRBV4-2 with TRBJ1-2, with D possibly being TRBD1 (5 bases). V gave up 0 bases and J gave up 2 bases, with 13 bases separating them. CDR1 is LGHNA, CDR2 YNFKEQ, per germline. This CDR3 is 16 amino acids long. The CDR3 region has the DNA TGTGCCAGCAGCCAAGATAAGACAGAGAGAAACTATGGCTACACCTTC. Protein: CASSQDKTERNYGYTF.

This chain joins TRBV5-1 and TRBJ2-1, with TRBD2 matching over 10 bases. The trim removed 0 bases at V and 7 bases at J, leaving 4 bases unmatched. In germline, CDR1 is SGHRS, CDR2 YFSETQ. The CDR3 contains 15 residues. The chain's CDR3 is CASSLGAGGINEQFF. CDR3 in DNA: TGCGCCAGCAGCTTGGGAGCGGGAGGGATAAATGAGCAGTTCTTC.

This chain connects TRBV4-3 to TRBJ1-1, with a possible D match to TRBD1 (6 bases). This CDR3 spans 15 amino acids. Trimming removed 1 base from V and 1 base from J, with 10 bases in between. The germline CDR1 and CDR2 sequences are LGHNA and YSLEER. The CDR3 sequence: CASSQVGAGNTEAFF. CDR3 nucleotides: TGCGCCAGCAGCCAAGTGGGGGCAGGGAACACTGAAGCTTTCTTT.

This chain links TRBV11-2 with TRBJ1-5; 8 positions match TRBD1. After removal of 3 bases from V and 3 bases from J, the junction contained 1 base not matched to a gene. The CDR3 runs 14 residues. Germline lookup yields CDR1 SGHAT and CDR2 FQNNGV. CDR3 DNA: TGTGCCAGCAGCTTGACAGGGGACAATCAGCCCCAGCATTTT. The encoded protein is CASSLTGDNQPQHF. Full variable domain (missing parts from reference TRBV11-2 and TRBJ1-5): EAGVAQSPRYKIIEKRQSVAFWCNPISGHATLYWYQQILGQGPKLLIQFQNNGVVDDSQLPKDRFSAERLKGVDSTLKIQPAKLEDSAVYLCASSLTGDNQPQHFGDGTRLSIL.

V and J are TRBV19 and TRBJ1-5; TRBD1 might be the D (5 bases). V dropped 6 bases and J dropped 6 bases, with 12 bases sitting between them. Germline V gene sequence: CDR1 LNHDA, CDR2 SQIVND (reference sequence). The CDR3 is made up of 13 amino acids. CDR3 sequence: CASSGQRSQPQHF. CDR3 DNA: TGTGCCAGTAGCGGACAAAGGAGTCAGCCCCAGCATTTT. The full variable domain, completed using reference TRBV19 and TRBJ1-5, is DGGITQSPKYLFRKEGQNVTLSCEQNLNHDAMYWYRQDPGQGLRLIYYSQIVNDFQKGDIAEGYSVSREKKESFPLTVTSAQKNPTAFYLCASSGQRSQPQHFGDGTRLSIL.

The gene calls are TRBV5-5 and TRBJ1-6; D not certain. CDR1 SGHKS and CDR2 YYEKEE come from the germline V gene (reference sequence). The CDR3 is made up of 16 amino acids. V gave up 3 bases and J gave up 5 bases, with 15 bases separating them. This CDR3 reads CASSSGGPGDNSPLHF. The CDR3 DNA follows: TGTGCCAGCAGCTCAGGAGGGCCGGGTGATAATTCACCCCTCCACTTT. The full variable domain, with the rest looked up from reference TRBV5-5 and TRBJ1-6, is DAGVTQSPTHLIKTRGQQVTLRCSPISGHKSVSWYQQVLGQGPQFIFQYYEKEERGRGNFPDRFSARQFPNYSSELNVNALLLGDSALYLCASSSGGPGDNSPLHFGNGTRLTVT.

The chain joins TRBV7-6 to TRBJ2-5; 9 bases agree with TRBD1. CDR1 is SGHVS, CDR2 FNYEAQ, per germline. This CDR3 is built from 16 residues. The trim removed 5 bases at V and 5 bases at J, leaving 12 bases unmatched. The CDR3 region has the DNA TGTGCCAGCAGCAGGGGACAGGGAAACTTGAGGGAGACCCAGTACTTC. As protein: CASSRGQGNLRETQYF.

This clone occurred a few times. The chain has TRBV18 and TRBJ1-2; a weak D match, TRBD1 (6 bases). CDR1 and CDR2 from the germline V gene are KGHSH and LQKENI. V dropped 4 bases and J dropped 4 bases, with 10 bases sitting between them. This CDR3 region has 13 residues. The CDR3 nucleotides are TGTGCCAGCTCACAGACAGGAGGCTATGGCTACACCTTC. Its protein is CASSQTGGYGYTF.

The CDR3 protein is CASSLTGETEAFF. CDR3 sequence (DNA): TGCGCCAGCAGCTTAACCGGGGAGACTGAAGCTTTCTTT. The chain uses TRBV5-1 and TRBJ1-1, with D uncertain. Trimming shortened V by 2 bases and J by 5 bases, and 10 bases separated the two germline ends. This CDR3 has 13 amino acids. CDR1 is SGHRS and CDR2 is YFSETQ in the germline V gene.

J is TRBJ1-2 and V is TRBV27, with TRBD1 matching 7 bases. This CDR3 region has 14 residues. V lost 5 bases and J lost 2; bases outside the gene matches: 5. Germline V lookup: CDR1 MNHEY, CDR2 SMNVEV (reference sequence). In nucleotides, the CDR3 is TGTGCCAGCAGTCGATCACAGGGGAACTATGGCTACACCTTC. Protein: CASSRSQGNYGYTF.

The chain has TRBV5-1 and TRBJ2-5; the D is unclear. This CDR3 has 14 residues. Germline V gene lookup returns CDR1 SGHRS and CDR2 YFSETQ. V was clipped by 0 bases and J by 2 bases, with 8 bases between them. The CDR3 DNA is TGCGCCAGCAGCTTGGTCGAGGTACAAGAGACCCAGTACTTC. It is translated as CASSLVEVQETQYF.

This chain uses TRBV27 with TRBJ2-7, with 10 positions matching TRBD2. This CDR3 comprises 17 residues. V dropped 0 bases and J dropped 7; count of bases not matched to a gene: 12. CDR1 and CDR2 (germline): MNHEY, SMNVEV (reference sequence). In nucleotides, the CDR3 is TGTGCCAGCAGTTTATCGAGCGCAGCGGGAGGGCCGGGGGAGCAGTACTTC. Translation: CASSLSSAAGGPGEQYF.

V gene TRBV30 combines with J gene TRBJ1-1, with no clear D. The CDR3 covers 11 residues. Germline V gene data show CDR1 as GTSNPN and CDR2 as SVGIG (reference sequence). With 3 bases removed from V and 4 bases from J, the gap between germline ends came to 6 bases. The CDR3 here is CAWSLGTEAFF. The CDR3 DNA reads TGTGCCTGGAGCCTAGGCACTGAAGCTTTCTTT.

The chain combines TRBV6-6 with TRBJ1-1, with 7 bases lining up with TRBD1. Trimming removed 9 bases from V and 5 bases from J; junction bases left unmatched: 3. The CDR3 consists of 11 residues. CDR1 is MNHNY and CDR2 is SVGAGI in the germline V gene (reference sequence). The CDR3 sequence: CASIQGTEAFF. CDR3 nucleotides: TGTGCCAGTATACAGGGGACTGAAGCTTTCTTT.

V and J are TRBV6-6 and TRBJ2-3, with 8 nucleotides matching TRBD2. CDR3 length: 16 amino acids. The germline V gene has CDR1 MNHNY and CDR2 SVGAGI (reference sequence). V was pared by 2 bases and J by 3 bases, with 7 bases of the junction left unmatched. CDR3 DNA sequence: TGTGCCAGCAGTTACCCAGCGGGAGTTGGGACAGATACGCAGTATTTT. Translating it yields CASSYPAGVGTDTQYF.

In this sample, this clone turned up once. V usage is TRBV12-3 or TRBV12-4 and J usage is TRBJ1-2; perhaps TRBD1 as D (6 bases). CDR3 length equals 13 residues. V was trimmed by 6 bases and J by 5 bases, leaving 13 bases between them. The CDR3 region has the DNA TGTGCCAGCAGGGACAGTACAGGGTATGGCTACACCTTC. Protein product: CASRDSTGYGYTF.

This clone occurred a few times. The J gene is TRBJ2-7, the V gene TRBV7-8, with 8 bases aligning to TRBD2. Trimming at V came to 5 bases and at J to 7 bases, leaving 7 bases not matched to a gene. Germline V CDR1 and CDR2: SGHVS, FQNEAQ. The CDR3 covers 13 residues. CDR3 coding DNA: TGTGCCAGCAGCCCCGGGGGGGGTATAGAGCAGTACTTC. Amino acids: CASSPGGGIEQYF.

The rearrangement joins TRBV27 to TRBJ1-1; possible D gene TRBD1, 6 bases. This CDR3 region has 16 residues. Trimming removed 7 bases from V and 1 base from J, with 19 bases in between. Germline values: CDR1 MNHEY, CDR2 SMNVEV (reference sequence). In DNA, the CDR3 is TGTGCCAGCATTTCCACTTCAGGGGTAACGAACACTGAAGCTTTCTTT. Translation: CASISTSGVTNTEAFF.

This clone was recorded once. The chain has TRBV5-5 and TRBJ1-3; TRBD1 is a possible D gene (5 bases). The CDR3 consists of 13 residues. CDR1 and CDR2 from the germline V gene are SGHKS and YYEKEE (reference sequence). The V end lost 4 bases, the J end lost 2 bases, and 7 bases lay between the germline ends. CDR3 nucleotides: TGTGCCAGCAGCGGGGGGACTGGAAACACCATATATTTT. Its translation is CASSGGTGNTIYF.

As DNA, the CDR3 is TGTGCCAGCAGTTACAGGGAGGGCACTGAAGCTTTCTTT. Amino acids: CASSYREGTEAFF. V is TRBV2 and J is TRBJ1-1; perhaps TRBD1 as D (6 bases). The CDR3 extends over 13 amino acids. Per germline, CDR1 SNHLY and CDR2 FYNNEI. Trimming took 5 bases from V and 4 from J, leaving 11 bases between them.

The rearrangement joins TRBV7-2 to TRBJ1-5; D ambiguous. This CDR3 has 14 residues. The germline CDR1 and CDR2 sequences are SGHTA and FQGNSA. Trimming cost V 5 bases and J 10 bases, with 18 bases left between them. The CDR3 DNA follows: TGTGCCAGCAGCCCTGACTCATACCTAAAACCCCAGCATTTT. Amino acid sequence: CASSPDSYLKPQHF.